Only a few counts were recorded for the clone carrying this TCR beta chain. This sample stems from a study of patients and donors after allogeneic stem cell transplantation. TCRdb reprocessed the RT-PCR reads via MiXCR and lists one record per CDR3 protein. The data contain about 24,000 distinct CDR3 sequences, roughly 43% of them singletons. Sequenced input: blood, either unsorted or a sorted T cell fraction (not recorded which). This clonotype was obtained from a human donor who was either an allogeneic HSCT recipient or a stem cell or donor lymphocyte infusion donor (not recorded which). It is not recorded whose cells these are; they may come from a transplant donor.

CDR3 sequence reads: CASSPPGHVNEKLFF. Written as DNA, the CDR3 is TGCGCCAGCAGCCCGCCGGGACACGTTAATGAAAAACTGTTTTTT. The chain carries TRBV4-1 and TRBJ1-4, with D perhaps TRBD1 (6 bases). Germline V gives CDR1 MGHRA, CDR2 YSYEKL. V was clipped by 4 bases and J by 4 bases, with 13 bases between them. The CDR3 covers 15 residues.